This T cell receptor (beta chain) was identified during a study of OX40 agonist ivuxolimab in advanced cancers. Study-wide context: The group had a mean age of around 60 years, ranged from about 23 to 85, and was 82.7% male.

Germline V CDR1 and CDR2: MGHRA, YSYEKL. The length of the CDR3 is 14 residues. Between the trimmed V and J ends, which lost 4 bases and 1 base, there was a span of 8 bases. Sequencing was performed with immunoSEQ multiplex PCR; in TCRdb, only in-frame clones are kept and a portion is missing. Of 70,000 or so clones listed, approximately 80% are singletons. Samples of blood were obtained at baseline, on cycle 4 day 1, and on cycle 7 day 1. The TCR sequence derives from an adult with an advanced solid tumor such as melanoma, head and neck, liver or kidney cancer. Sequenced material: CD4+ or CD8+ T cells sorted from blood, taken in a trial of the OX40 agonist ivuxolimab. V is TRBV4-1 and J is TRBJ1-5, with D maybe TRBD1 (5 bases). The DNA for the CDR3 is TGCGCCAGCAGCCGTTCAGGGAGCAATCAGCCCCAGCATTTT. Translating it yields CASSRSGSNQPQHF.